In its sample, the clone carrying this T cell receptor (beta chain) is medium-sized. Antigen specificity is unknown. This table comes from immunoSEQ multiplex PCR, and its TCRdb copy is limited to in-frame clones, with some not included. In the table there are 2,000 to 2,500 clones, about 81% of which are singletons. The sample comes from a study of immune cell composition in non-small cell lung cancer. J lost 4 bases, V lost 11 bases, and 4 bases had no gene match. The V gene's germline CDR1 is LNHDA and CDR2 SQIVND (reference sequence). CDR3 size: 11 residues. General observations from the study: No significant correlation existed between pack-years smoked and tumour clonality. Top 10 clone scores and clonality were higher in squamous than adenocarcinoma.

DNA was extracted from unsorted cell suspensions stored frozen. J is TRBJ1-1 and V is TRBV19, with TRBD1 matching over 7 bases. Source material: lung tumor tissue. This receptor was taken from a human donor with non-small cell lung cancer. CDR3 in DNA: TGTGCCCTGGGGACAGCCACTGAAGCTTTCTTT. Protein product: CALGTATEAFF.